A selection of T cell receptor beta chains follows, all from one sample in a study of blood T cell repertoires in COVID-19. Sequencing was performed with immunoSEQ multiplex PCR; in TCRdb, only in-frame clones are kept and a portion is missing. In the table there are 50,000 to 65,000 clones, 74% of which are singletons. Sequenced input: peripheral blood. These receptor sequences come from a woman aged 80 or over with acute or convalescent COVID-19. Both conserved end residues are part of each CDR3. Each record gives: V gene, J gene, clone size, D gene, CDR3 DNA, CDR3 protein. A D gene is named only where the DNA matches it firmly. Clone size appears in some rows only: once, few, many, or a class for an expanded clone.

TRBV5-1,TRBJ2-3,NA,TRBD2,TGCGCCAGCAGCGTTAGCGGGCCTAACACAGATACGCAGTATTTT,CASSVSGPNTDTQYF
TRBV6-5,TRBJ2-4,NA,NA,TGTGCCAGCAGTTACTCGCCGCAGGGGAGTATTCAGTACTTC,CASSYSPQGSIQYF
TRBV30,TRBJ1-6,NA,NA,TGTGCCTGGGACCCGAGCTCCTATAATTCACCCCTCCACTTT,CAWDPSSYNSPLHF
TRBV29-1,TRBJ2-1,few,NA,TGCAGCGTTGAGGAGCGGAGCTCCTACAATGAGCAGTTCTTC,CSVEERSSYNEQFF
TRBV9,TRBJ1-1,NA,TRBD1,TGTGCCAGCAGCGCCACAGGGGCTAACACTGAAGCTTTCTTT,CASSATGANTEAFF
TRBV9,TRBJ1-2,few,TRBD1,TGTGCCAGCAGCGTAGACCCCGGACAGGGAGACTATGGCTACACCTTC,CASSVDPGQGDYGYTF
TRBV3-1/TRBV3-2,TRBJ2-4,NA,NA,TGTGCCAGCAGCCAAGTTACAGAGTGGAAAAACATTCAGTACTTC,CASSQVTEWKNIQYF
TRBV4-3,TRBJ1-2,NA,TRBD1,TGCGCCAGCAGCCAAGAGGTCAGGGGGCGAGGCTACACCTTC,CASSQEVRGRGYTF
TRBV30,TRBJ1-1,NA,NA,TGTGCCTGGAGTTCGGGGGACTTCACTGAAGCTTTCTTT,CAWSSGDFTEAFF
TRBV15,TRBJ2-1,once,NA,TGTGCCACCAGCAGGACAGGAAATGAGCAGTTCTTC,CATSRTGNEQFF
TRBV6-5,TRBJ1-3,NA,TRBD1,TGTGCCAGCAGTACAGGGACAGCCCGGGGGTTGACCATATATTTT,CASSTGTARGLTIYF
TRBV24-1,TRBJ2-1,NA,NA,TGTGCCACCAGTGAACGGGACAAGGGGTTCTACAATGAGCAGTTCTTC,CATSERDKGFYNEQFF
TRBV2,TRBJ1-6,once,NA,TGTGCCAGCAGTGAGGCCAGGGGATCACCCCTCCACTTT,CASSEARGSPLHF
TRBV5-1,TRBJ2-5,NA,TRBD2,TGCGCCAGCAGCCCCGGGACTAGCGGGGGAAAGACCCAGTACTTC,CASSPGTSGGKTQYF
TRBV7-2,TRBJ1-5,NA,TRBD1,TGTGCCAGCAGCTTTAGGGACAGGGGTTACCAGCCCCAGCATTTT,CASSFRDRGYQPQHF
TRBV28,TRBJ1-6,NA,TRBD1,TGTGCCAGCAGTCTTACGACAGGGGGTAATTCACCCCTCCACTTT,CASSLTTGGNSPLHF
TRBV28,TRBJ2-7,once,NA,TGTGCCAGCAGTCGACCGGACAGTACCTACGAGCAGTACTTC,CASSRPDSTYEQYF
TRBV28,TRBJ1-4,NA,TRBD1,TGTGCCAGCAGTGCCCAGGGGGCCTGGAGTGAAAAACTGTTTTTT,CASSAQGAWSEKLFF
TRBV9,TRBJ2-2,NA,TRBD2,TGTGCCAGCAGCGTAGTAACGGGAGGGCGGGAGCTGTTTTTT,CASSVVTGGRELFF
TRBV11-3,TRBJ2-1,NA,NA,TGTGCCAGCAGCTTGAACGGCGGGAGATTAGGGGGAAATGAGCAGTTCTTC,CASSLNGGRLGGNEQFF
TRBV9,TRBJ2-5,once,NA,TGTGCCAGCAGCGTAGGAGGCGGTGTGTGGGAGACCCAGTACTTC,CASSVGGGVWETQYF
TRBV11-3,TRBJ2-1,NA,TRBD2,TGTGCCAGCAGCTTAGATCCTGGTAGCGGGAGTTGGAATGAGCAGTTCTTC,CASSLDPGSGSWNEQFF
TRBV15,TRBJ2-5,NA,TRBD2,TGTGCCACCAGCCGGACCCTAGCGGTACAAGAGACCCAGTACTTC,CATSRTLAVQETQYF
TRBV5-5,TRBJ1-1,NA,NA,TGTGCCAGCAGCTTGGGCGCGGATGAAGCTTTCTTT,CASSLGADEAFF
TRBV7-9,TRBJ2-3,NA,TRBD2,TGTGCCAGCAGCTTCCTTTTAGCGGGAACCACAGATACGCAGTATTTT,CASSFLLAGTTDTQYF
TRBV4-3,TRBJ2-1,NA,TRBD2,TGCGCCAGCAGCCAAGGTCTAGCGGGAGGTTCGTATGGTGAGCAGTTCTTC,CASSQGLAGGSYGEQFF
TRBV6-2/TRBV6-3,TRBJ2-1,NA,TRBD2,TGTGCCAGCAGTTACCCTAGCGGGGACTACAATGAGCAGTTCTTC,CASSYPSGDYNEQFF
TRBV9,TRBJ2-2,NA,TRBD2,TGTGCCAGCAGCGTAGCTCTAGCGGGAGGCCGGAACACCGGGGAGCTGTTTTTT,CASSVALAGGRNTGELFF
TRBV6-5,TRBJ1-5,once,NA,TGTGCCAGCAGCTGGACAGTGGGCAATCAGCCCCAGCATTTT,CASSWTVGNQPQHF
TRBV28,TRBJ2-7,once,TRBD1,TGTGCCAGCATCCGGCCGGGACAGAGATCCTACGAGCAGTACTTC,CASIRPGQRSYEQYF
TRBV10-3,TRBJ2-5,once,NA,TGTGCCATCAGTCGGTACAAAGGGGAAGAGACCCAGTACTTC,CAISRYKGEETQYF
TRBV7-2,TRBJ2-5,NA,NA,TGTGCCAGCAGCATTGGGACATTTCAAGAGACCCAGTACTTC,CASSIGTFQETQYF
TRBV15,TRBJ1-6,NA,NA,TGTGCCACCAGCAGCTCAGGGAATTCACCCCTCCACTTT,CATSSSGNSPLHF
TRBV18,TRBJ1-5,few,NA,TGTGCCAGCTCACTAGAGGGTATAGAGCCCCAGCATTTT,CASSLEGIEPQHF
TRBV5-1,TRBJ2-5,NA,TRBD2,TGCGCCAGCAGCTTGCGGCTAGCGGACCAAGAGACCCAGTACTTC,CASSLRLADQETQYF
TRBV18,TRBJ2-7,NA,NA,TGTGCCAGCTCACCACGACAGCAAGACGAGCAGTACTTC,CASSPRQQDEQYF
TRBV7-2,TRBJ2-7,NA,TRBD2,TGTGCCAGCAGCTCAAGGGGTAGCGGGAGCTCCTACGAGCAGTACTTC,CASSSRGSGSSYEQYF
TRBV7-9,TRBJ1-1,NA,TRBD1,TGTGCCAGCAGCCTAGGGGGCCCCTTGAACACTGAAGCTTTCTTT,CASSLGGPLNTEAFF
TRBV7-2,TRBJ2-7,NA,TRBD2,TGTGCCAGCAGCCTCGGCGGGAGGGCCCTTTACGAGCAGTACTTC,CASSLGGRALYEQYF
TRBV27,TRBJ2-2,NA,NA,TGTGCCAGCAGGACAAGACAGGATCGTTACACCGGGGAGCTGTTTTTT,CASRTRQDRYTGELFF
TRBV19,TRBJ2-5,NA,TRBD1,TGTGCCAGTAGTGTCGTACGGGACAGTGGGGAGACCCAGTACTTC,CASSVVRDSGETQYF